These 30 T cell receptor beta chains share one sample of origin, sequenced in a study of blood T cell repertoires in COVID-19. Repertoires were generated with immunoSEQ multiplex PCR, while TCRdb's copy carries only in-frame clones and drops some. The sample shows some 200,000 clones, about 80% of them seen only once. The sequencing sample was made of peripheral blood. These receptors all stem from a man aged 25-45 years with active or convalescent COVID-19.

This chain links TRBV4-1 with TRBJ2-7; 7 positions match TRBD2. V was clipped by 0 bases and J by 7 bases; unmatched bases: 18. This CDR3 region has 18 residues. Per germline, CDR1 MGHRA and CDR2 YSYEKL. The CDR3 region is CASSQEEGLAGRDLEQYF. For the CDR3, the DNA is TGCGCCAGCAGCCAAGAAGAAGGGTTAGCGGGTAGGGATCTAGAGCAGTACTTC.

CDR3 region: CASSEGGLRSGNTIYF. In nucleotides, the CDR3 is TGCGCCAGCAGTGAGGGGGGACTGCGCTCTGGAAACACCATATATTTT. This chain connects TRBV10-2 to TRBJ1-3, with D perhaps matching TRBD1 (5 bases). Germline V gene lookup returns CDR1 WSHSY and CDR2 SAAADI. V lost 2 bases to trimming and J lost 0 bases, with 11 bases between them. The CDR3 extends over 16 amino acids.

This chain connects TRBV6-5 to TRBJ2-7; 7 bases match TRBD1. The CDR3 is 11 amino acids. Germline CDR1 MNHEY, CDR2 SVGAGI. The CDR3 sequence is CASERPGGLDV. The CDR3 coding sequence is TGTGCCAGCGAGAGACCAGGGGGATTGGACGTC.

The chain couples TRBV7-3 to TRBJ1-2; tentatively, D is TRBD1 (5 bases). Per germline, CDR1 SGHTA and CDR2 FQGTGA. CDR3 length equals 12 residues. V gave up 2 bases and J gave up 5 bases, with 6 bases separating them. CDR3 in amino acids: CASSLAGYGYTF. DNA for the CDR3: TGTGCCAGCAGCTTAGCAGGGTATGGCTACACCTTC.

This clone was observed a handful of times. The chain combines TRBV2 with TRBJ2-3; 11 nucleotides line up with TRBD2. V lost 6 bases and J lost 2; bases outside the gene matches: 7. The CDR3 loop spans 16 amino acids. CDR1 SNHLY and CDR2 FYNNEI come from the germline V gene. CDR3 sequence reads: CASRGGTSGLTDTQYF. The DNA of the CDR3 is TGTGCCAGCAGAGGAGGGACTAGCGGCCTCACAGATACGCAGTATTTT.

This chain links TRBV7-9 with TRBJ1-1; a possible D gene is TRBD1 (6 bases). The CDR3 has 14 residues. Trimming removed 5 bases at V and 3 bases at J, with 13 bases between. Germline V gene data show CDR1 as SEHNR and CDR2 as FQNEAQ (reference sequence). CDR3: CASSPARTDTEAFF. In DNA form, the CDR3 reads TGTGCCAGCAGCCCTGCCCGGACAGACACTGAAGCTTTCTTT.

J is TRBJ2-3 and V is TRBV27, with TRBD1 matching over 9 bases. The germline V gene encodes CDR1 MNHEY and CDR2 SMNVEV (reference sequence). The CDR3 runs to 20 residues. The V segment lost 6 bases and the J segment 2 bases; nucleotides outside the gene matches: 21. The CDR3 region has the DNA TGTGCCAGCAGCAGATACATTCCACCCGACAGGGGGTCTTACACAGATACGCAGTATTTT. Translating it yields CASSRYIPPDRGSYTDTQYF.

V usage is TRBV30 and J usage is TRBJ2-5; TRBD1 might be the D (5 bases). The CDR3 sequence is 13 residues long. Germline V gene lookup returns CDR1 GTSNPN and CDR2 SVGIG (reference sequence). V shed 6 bases and J shed 5 bases, with 16 bases lying between them. DNA of the CDR3: TGTGCCTGCGTGTCAGGGATTGGGGAGACCCAGTACTTC. Amino acid sequence: CACVSGIGETQYF.

This clone was detected once. An end of the junction differs from the germline gene, which may be a read error. Other nucleotide sequences from this sample produce the same CDR3. The CDR3 spells CASSWSGAYNEQFF. Here the CDR3 DNA reads TGTGCCAGCAGTTGGAGCGGGGCCTACAATGAGCAATTCTTC. The rearrangement uses TRBV28 and TRBJ2-1; TRBD2 aligns across 7 bases. This CDR3 has 14 amino acids. Germline values: CDR1 MDHEN, CDR2 SYDVKM.

The chain has TRBV28 and TRBJ1-4, with D unclear. Per germline, CDR1 MDHEN and CDR2 SYDVKM. V lost 6 bases and J 0 bases, leaving 17 bases between the germline ends. The CDR3 covers 17 residues. CDR3 DNA: TGTGCCAGCAGCCGTCGCGGCACCCGATCAACTAATGAAAAACTGTTTTTT. Protein product: CASSRRGTRSTNEKLFF. Combining the CDR3 with reference TRBV28 and TRBJ1-4 gives the whole variable domain DVKVTQSSRYLVKRTGEKVFLECVQDMDHENMFWYRQDPGLGLRLIYFSYDVKMKEKGDIPEGYSVSREKKERFSLILESASTNQTSMYLCASSRRGTRSTNEKLFFGSGTQLSVL.

This chain joins TRBV27 and TRBJ1-1; 7 bases line up with TRBD1. The CDR3 consists of 15 residues. The trim removed 5 bases at V and 4 bases at J, leaving 10 bases unmatched. Germline V gene sequence: CDR1 MNHEY, CDR2 SMNVEV (reference sequence). CDR3 DNA: TGTGCCAGCAGTACAGCGGACAGGATGCTCACTGAAGCTTTCTTT. Translated: CASSTADRMLTEAFF.

There are a few counts of this clone. The chain joins TRBV15 to TRBJ2-7; D unclear. The germline V gene encodes CDR1 LNHNV and CDR2 YYDKDF (reference sequence). This CDR3 has 12 amino acids. Trimming removed 7 bases at V and 4 bases at J, with 11 bases between. The CDR3 nucleotides are TGTGCCACCAATTCACTGAATTACGAGCAGTACGTC. It yields the protein CATNSLNYEQYV.

The chain joins TRBV2 to TRBJ1-4; TRBD1 matches 7 bases. After removal of 6 bases from V and 5 bases from J, the junction contained 6 bases not matched to a gene. The CDR3 runs 14 residues. Germline-derived CDR1 and CDR2 are SNHLY and FYNNEI. CDR3 DNA: TGTGCCAGCAGGCCCCAGGGGGTGAATGAAAAACTGTTTTTT. The encoded protein is CASRPQGVNEKLFF.

The J gene is TRBJ1-5, the V gene TRBV18; tentative D call: TRBD1 (6 bases). This CDR3 is built from 18 residues. The V end lost 3 bases, the J end lost 5 bases, and 23 bases lay between the germline ends. CDR1 KGHSH and CDR2 LQKENI come from the germline V gene. DNA of the CDR3: TGTGCCAGCTCACCCCCGGGGGGTGCACAGGGCAGAGATCAGCCCCAGCATTTT. Translated: CASSPPGGAQGRDQPQHF.

This clone is medium-sized within its sample. The rearrangement uses TRBV2 and TRBJ2-5; 9 bases are shared with TRBD1. Germline CDR1 SNHLY, CDR2 FYNNEI. V was pared by 10 bases and J by 6 bases, with 9 bases of the junction left unmatched. This CDR3 contains 13 residues. CDR3 in amino acids: CANLGTGLKTQYF. Written as DNA, the CDR3 is TGTGCCAACCTAGGGACAGGGTTAAAGACCCAGTACTTC.

This rearrangement joins TRBV30 to TRBJ1-6; 9 bases are shared with TRBD1. V lost 2 bases to trimming and J lost 10 bases; unmatched junction nucleotides: 3. Germline V lookup: CDR1 GTSNPN, CDR2 SVGIG (reference sequence). The CDR3 has 13 amino acids. Here the CDR3 DNA reads TGTGCCTGGAGTTACAGGGGGCACTCACCCCTCCACTTT. Its protein is CAWSYRGHSPLHF.

V usage is TRBV6-2 or TRBV6-3 and J usage is TRBJ1-1, with D possibly being TRBD1 (6 bases). CDR3 size: 12 residues. Per germline, CDR1 MNHEY and CDR2 SVGEGT. V lost 4 bases, J lost 7 bases, and 10 bases lay in between. CDR3 coding DNA: TGTGCCAGCAGTTCCTACAGGGATGAAGCTTTCTTT. Translated: CASSSYRDEAFF.

The rearrangement uses TRBV11-3 and TRBJ2-1, with 8 positions matching TRBD2. After removal of 1 base from V and 10 bases from J, the junction contained 12 bases not matched to a gene. Germline CDR1 SGHNT, CDR2 YENEEA. CDR3 length: 16 residues. The CDR3 nucleotides are TGTGCCAGCAGCTTAGTTGTACTAGGGGGGACTAGAGAGCAGTTCTTC. Its protein is CASSLVVLGGTREQFF.

The chain couples TRBV12-3 or TRBV12-4 to TRBJ2-1, with a weak D call TRBD1 (6 bases). V lost 8 bases, J lost 6 bases, and 11 bases lay in between. This CDR3 contains 12 residues. The CDR3 region is CASVGGSNEQFF. DNA of the CDR3: TGTGCCAGCGTAGGGGGAAGCAATGAGCAGTTCTTC.

A word on this clone: Within the sample, other DNA sequences also encode this same CDR3. The chain joins TRBV28 to TRBJ2-2; possible D gene TRBD2, 6 bases. CDR3 length equals 13 residues. Germline-derived CDR1 and CDR2 are MDHEN and SYDVKM. V shed 8 bases and J shed 4 bases, with 11 bases lying between them. This CDR3 reads CASSTGGTGELFF. The CDR3 DNA reads as TGTGCCAGCTCCACCGGGGGCACCGGGGAGCTGTTTTTT.

This chain joins TRBV13 and TRBJ1-3, with D tentatively TRBD1 (5 bases). This CDR3 region has 13 residues. Trimming took 4 bases from V and 8 from J, leaving 12 bases between them. The germline V gene encodes CDR1 PRHDT and CDR2 FYEKMQ (reference sequence). CDR3 in DNA: TGTGCCAGCAGCTCGCTTACGGGGGACACCATATATTTT. This codes for CASSSLTGDTIYF.

The chain recombines TRBV3-1 (or the pseudogene TRBV3-2) with TRBJ1-2; D unclear. This CDR3 region has 14 residues. The germline CDR1 and CDR2 sequences are LGHDT and YNNKEL (reference sequence). V lost 3 bases, J lost 8 bases, and 16 bases lay in between. CDR3 region: CASSQTPGSGGYTF. CDR3 bases: TGTGCCAGCAGCCAGACCCCCGGGAGCGGGGGCTACACCTTC.

This chain joins TRBV11-2 and TRBJ2-5, with TRBD2 as a possible D gene (6 bases). Trimming cost V 6 bases and J 2 bases, with 10 bases left between them. The germline CDR1 and CDR2 sequences are SGHAT and FQNNGV. CDR3 length: 13 amino acids. CDR3 in amino acids: CASRPGGQETQYF. DNA for the CDR3: TGTGCCAGCAGACCTGGGGGGCAAGAGACCCAGTACTTC.

The chain employs TRBV7-9 and TRBJ1-1, with a possible D match to TRBD1 (5 bases). CDR3 length equals 15 residues. Germline V CDR1 and CDR2: SEHNR, FQNEAQ (reference sequence). Trimming took 1 base from V and 5 from J, leaving 14 bases between them. The CDR3 here is CASSLEGMMITEAFF. CDR3 DNA sequence: TGTGCCAGCAGCTTAGAGGGGATGATGATAACTGAAGCTTTCTTT.

This chain links TRBV6-5 with TRBJ2-7, with TRBD2 identical over 9 bases. CDR3 size: 15 residues. CDR1 is MNHEY, CDR2 SVGAGI, per germline. The V gene end was trimmed by 0 bases and the J gene end by 3 bases; junction bases not matched to a gene: 3. The CDR3 region has the DNA TGTGCCAGCAGTTACTCGGGCGGGGGGGTCTACGAGCAGTACTTC. Translated, it gives CASSYSGGGVYEQYF.

The CDR3 is CASSQPGQDYGYTF. As DNA, the CDR3 is TGTGCCAGCAGCCAACCGGGACAGGACTATGGCTACACCTTC. The chain uses TRBV3-1 (or the pseudogene TRBV3-2) and TRBJ1-2; TRBD1 aligns across 8 bases. Germline assignment: CDR1 LGHDT and CDR2 YNNKEL (reference sequence). V trimming: 2 bases; J trimming: 3 bases; junction bases outside the gene matches: 2. The CDR3 covers 14 residues.

The rearrangement joins TRBV6-4 to TRBJ2-1; possible D gene TRBD1, 5 bases. Germline CDR1 MRHNA, CDR2 SNTAGT. Trimming removed 4 bases at V and 1 base at J, with 5 bases between. This CDR3 has 13 amino acids. CDR3 coding DNA: TGTGCCAGCAGTGGGACATCCTACAATGAGCAGTTCTTC. The encoded protein is CASSGTSYNEQFF.

This chain uses TRBV24-1 with TRBJ1-1, with 8 bases matching TRBD1. CDR1 is KGHDR and CDR2 is SFDVKD in the germline V gene. V dropped 7 bases and J dropped 5; count of bases not matched to a gene: 8. This CDR3 has 14 residues. CDR3 nucleotides: TGTGCCACCAGGGGCTCTCAGGGGGCAACTGAAGCTTTCTTT. It translates to CATRGSQGATEAFF.

The chain links TRBV5-4 to TRBJ1-4; TRBD1 aligns across 8 bases. V was pared by 2 bases and J by 8 bases, with 8 bases of the junction left unmatched. The CDR3 covers 15 residues. Germline V gene data show CDR1 as SGHNT and CDR2 as YYREEE (reference sequence). This chain's CDR3 is CASSFQGARDEKLFF. In DNA, the CDR3 is TGTGCCAGCAGCTTCCAGGGGGCAAGAGACGAAAAACTGTTTTTT.

This clone occurred once. J is TRBJ1-2 and V is TRBV7-3; perhaps TRBD1 as D (6 bases). The CDR3 consists of 15 residues. Germline V gene sequence: CDR1 SGHTA, CDR2 FQGTGA. V lost 4 bases and J 4 bases, leaving 16 bases between the germline ends. CDR3 nucleotide sequence: TGTGCCAGCAGCTCCGGTCAGGGGAACCCCTATGGCTACACCTTC. It specifies CASSSGQGNPYGYTF.